This T cell receptor (beta chain) appears in the sequencing data of a study of T cells after yellow fever vaccination. Looking at the study overall: Fractions of limited cellularity were prepared by means of SMART-Seq v4 Ultra Low Input.

There are a few counts of this clonotype. Its antigen is still unknown. Study-wide results and limits: Abundant clonotypes (contaminants from the bulk population) could be present in FACS-sorted repertoires. On re-exposure, the response was weaker but peaked faster, at day 5 versus 15.

Germline V gene lookup returns CDR1 SGDLS and CDR2 YYNGEE. The V gene lost 3 bases and the J gene lost 4 bases, with 22 bases spanning the gap. The CDR3 spans 17 residues. Using its own MiXCR run on the 5' RACE reads, TCRdb lists one record per CDR3 protein. The data hold 300,000 to 400,000 distinct CDR3 sequences, with about 11% observed a single time. The material sequenced was CD4+ T cells sorted from PBMCs, taken 45 days after the yellow fever booster vaccination. The receptor was isolated from a man younger than 30 who received the YFV17D yellow fever vaccine. The gene calls are TRBV9 and TRBJ2-5, with D tentatively TRBD1 (6 bases). CDR3 sequence reads: CASSDGIPGPRGETQYF. CDR3 bases: TGTGCCAGCAGCGATGGAATTCCGGGACCCAGGGGAGAGACCCAGTACTTC.